These 32 T cell receptor beta chains share one sample of origin, sequenced in a study of cytomegalovirus exposure and HLA in healthy donors. The PCR contained 60 Vbeta and 13 Jbeta primers. Clones were read by immunoSEQ multiplex PCR, and TCRdb kept only the in-frame ones, dropping some. Among approximately 100,000 clones listed, 85% to 90% were seen once. The sample taken for sequencing was PBMCs. The receptors come from a man under 40 in good health and CMV-seronegative.

This chain connects TRBV30 to TRBJ2-1, with a tentative D call TRBD2 (5 bases). The V gene lost 2 bases and the J gene lost 7 bases, with 12 bases spanning the gap. Germline CDR1 GTSNPN, CDR2 SVGIG (reference sequence). The CDR3 loop spans 13 amino acids. CDR3 residues: CAWSMASQNEQFF. The CDR3 bases are TGTGCCTGGAGTATGGCTAGCCAGAATGAGCAGTTCTTC. Drawing the rest from reference TRBV30 and TRBJ2-1, the complete variable domain is SQTIHQWPATLVQPVGSPLSLECTVEGTSNPNLYWYRQAAGRGLQLLFYSVGIGQISSEVPQNLSASRPQDRQFILSSKKLLLSDSGFYLCAWSMASQNEQFFGPGTRLTVL.

The rearrangement links TRBV4-1 to TRBJ2-1; D remains ambiguous. V was trimmed by 0 bases and J by 6 bases, leaving 12 bases between them. This CDR3 region has 15 residues. CDR1 is MGHRA, CDR2 YSYEKL, per germline. CDR3 nucleotide sequence: TGCGCCAGCAGCCAAGAAGCGTCGGATGTCAATGAGCAGTTCTTC. Translated, it gives CASSQEASDVNEQFF.

The V and J genes are TRBV2 and TRBJ1-2, with TRBD1 as a possible D gene (5 bases). Germline V gene lookup returns CDR1 SNHLY and CDR2 FYNNEI. The V and J ends lost 3 bases and 1 base respectively, with 18 bases between them. The CDR3 covers 17 residues. As DNA, the CDR3 is TGTGCCAGCAGTGAGGTAATGGGGCATGGCGATAACTATGGCTACACCTTC. It specifies CASSEVMGHGDNYGYTF. Together with reference TRBV2 and TRBJ1-2, the CDR3 gives the full variable domain: EPEVTQTPSHQVTQMGQEVILRCVPISNHLYFYWYRQILGQKVEFLVSFYNNEISEKSEIFDDQFSVERPDGSNFTLKIRSTKLEDSAMYFCASSEVMGHGDNYGYTFGSGTRLTVV.

This chain joins TRBV30 and TRBJ2-3, with 13 bases that match TRBD2. Trimming at V came to 2 bases and at J to 8 bases, leaving 10 bases not matched to a gene. Germline lookup yields CDR1 GTSNPN and CDR2 SVGIG (reference sequence). CDR3 length: 16 amino acids. The DNA of the CDR3 is TGTGCCTGGAGTACCAGGACTAGCGGGAGAGGGGGTACGCAGTATTTT. The encoded protein is CAWSTRTSGRGGTQYF.

This clone was picked up one time. The chain combines TRBV19 with TRBJ1-1; unclear D gene. V lost 1 base to trimming and J lost 0 bases, with 9 bases between them. Germline V gene sequence: CDR1 LNHDA, CDR2 SQIVND (reference sequence). The CDR3 runs 15 residues. The CDR3 DNA is TGTGCCAGTAGTATAGTAGCGGTCATGAACACTGAAGCTTTCTTT. Translated: CASSIVAVMNTEAFF.

The chain is built from TRBV5-3 and TRBJ1-5, with 7 bases aligning to TRBD1. TRBV5-3 is known as an ORF, though its function is uncertain. Germline trimming cut 0 bases from V and 5 bases from J; bases unmatched to any gene: 5. This CDR3 is built from 15 residues. CDR3 bases: TGTGCCAGAAGCTTGGGGGACAGACCTGATCAGCCCCAGCATTTT. Translating gives CARSLGDRPDQPQHF.

The chain recombines TRBV14 with TRBJ2-7; D perhaps matches TRBD1 (5 bases). Between the trimmed V and J ends, which lost 2 bases and 2 bases, there was a span of 10 bases. Germline CDR1 and CDR2: SGHDN and FVKESK. The CDR3 runs to 14 residues. The CDR3 sequence: CASSQKGFPYEQYF. The CDR3, as DNA: TGTGCCAGCAGCCAAAAGGGGTTTCCCTACGAGCAGTACTTC.

The chain couples TRBV6-5 to TRBJ1-5, with a tentative D call TRBD1 (5 bases). Germline CDR1 reads MNHEY; CDR2 reads SVGAGI. Trimming stripped 5 bases from V and 2 bases from J, with 13 bases between. The CDR3 consists of 15 residues. The CDR3 bases are TGTGCCAGCAGTAGGGCAGGAGGGGGCAATCAGCCCCAGCATTTT. This gives the protein CASSRAGGGNQPQHF.

The rearrangement joins TRBV25-1 to TRBJ2-7; D ambiguous. The CDR3 runs 13 residues. The germline V gene has CDR1 MGHDK and CDR2 SYGVNS. Trimming removed 6 bases from V and 1 base from J, with 10 bases in between. The CDR3 DNA follows: TGTGCCAGCAGAAGTAAGACTTCCTACGAGCAGTACTTC. It encodes CASRSKTSYEQYF.

This clone is categorized as medium-sized. The rearrangement links TRBV6-1 to TRBJ1-1, with TRBD1 matching 7 bases. Germline values: CDR1 MNHNS, CDR2 SASEGT. V was pared by 4 bases and J by 0 bases, with 8 bases of the junction left unmatched. The CDR3 contains 16 residues. In DNA form, the CDR3 reads TGTGCCAGCAGTGTAATGACCGGGACAGTGAACACTGAAGCTTTCTTT. Residues: CASSVMTGTVNTEAFF.

This clone was seen only a few times. The chain carries TRBV19 and TRBJ1-5; D unclear. Germline loops: CDR1 LNHDA, CDR2 SQIVND (reference sequence). CDR3 length: 13 residues. Trimming removed 2 bases at V and 7 bases at J, with 9 bases between. The DNA for the CDR3 is TGTGCCAGTAGTATAACTGGGCCGCAGCCCCAGCATTTT. Translation: CASSITGPQPQHF.

This clone was observed a single time. The chain links TRBV27 to TRBJ1-4; the D is unclear. The CDR3 length is 20 residues. V was clipped by 1 base and J by 5 bases, with 26 bases between them. From germline, CDR1 is MNHEY and CDR2 SMNVEV (reference sequence). The CDR3 loop is CASSLYGAVGFAAQNEKLFF. In DNA, the CDR3 is TGTGCCAGCAGTTTATACGGTGCAGTCGGGTTTGCAGCTCAAAATGAAAAACTGTTTTTT.

The chain carries TRBV28 and TRBJ2-5, with D perhaps matching TRBD1 (6 bases). Trimming removed 4 bases at V and 5 bases at J, with 17 bases between. Germline V gives CDR1 MDHEN, CDR2 SYDVKM. This CDR3 contains 15 residues. CDR3 sequence reads: CASSSRGGGIETQYF. CDR3 nucleotide sequence: TGTGCCAGCAGTTCTCGTGGGGGCGGTATCGAGACCCAGTACTTC.

V gene TRBV6-1 combines with J gene TRBJ2-3; possible D gene TRBD2, 7 bases. V was trimmed by 2 bases and J by 1 base, leaving 13 bases between them. Per germline, CDR1 MNHNS and CDR2 SASEGT. The CDR3 contains 16 residues. The CDR3 DNA reads as TGTGCCAGCAGTGAACGGCGGGGGCCCCGCACAGATACGCAGTATTTT. This codes for CASSERRGPRTDTQYF.

This CDR3 reads CASSLRGQGPSTDTQYF. The CDR3 DNA is TGTGCCAGCAGCTTAAGAGGTCAGGGGCCTAGCACAGATACGCAGTATTTT. The V gene is TRBV7-3, the J gene TRBJ2-3; D perhaps matches TRBD1 (6 bases). V was pared by 1 base and J by 0 bases, with 14 bases between. Germline CDR1 reads SGHTA; CDR2 reads FQGTGA. This CDR3 spans 17 amino acids.

The V gene is TRBV13, the J gene TRBJ2-3; D uncertain. Germline CDR1 reads PRHDT; CDR2 reads FYEKMQ (reference sequence). Trimming pared 5 bases from V and 2 bases from J, leaving 8 bases between. This CDR3 comprises 13 residues. This CDR3 is CASSASPTDTQYF. CDR3 bases: TGTGCCAGCAGCGCGTCCCCCACAGATACGCAGTATTTT.

V is TRBV5-1 and J is TRBJ2-7; possible D gene TRBD2, 6 bases. The CDR3 has 17 amino acids. Germline-derived CDR1 and CDR2 are SGHRS and YFSETQ. V was pared by 0 bases and J by 2 bases, with 18 bases between. The CDR3, as DNA: TGCGCCAGCAGCTTGGCCTGGGCCTTAGGAGGGGCCTACGAGCAGTACTTC. The encoded protein is CASSLAWALGGAYEQYF.

This clone occurred a few times. This sequence joins TRBV4-3 and TRBJ2-7; maybe TRBD2 (5 bases). The CDR3 covers 16 residues. Per the germline V gene, CDR1 is LGHNA and CDR2 is YSLEER. V dropped 0 bases and J dropped 5 bases, with 17 bases sitting between them. CDR3 nucleotide sequence: TGCGCCAGCAGCCAAGATCTCCAAGGGAGAGTCGACGAGCAGTACTTC. It yields the protein CASSQDLQGRVDEQYF.

The rearrangement uses TRBV5-8 and TRBJ2-7; no clear D. Trimming removed 6 bases at V and 2 bases at J, with 12 bases between. The CDR3 runs 13 residues. Germline-derived CDR1 and CDR2 are SGHTS and YDEGEE. The CDR3 nucleotides read TGTGCCAGCAACCTTGACAAGCCCTACGAGCAGTACTTC. Encoded protein: CASNLDKPYEQYF.

The chain employs TRBV29-1 and TRBJ2-5; TRBD2 might be the D (5 bases). In germline, CDR1 is SQVTM, CDR2 ANQGSEA. The CDR3 has 11 amino acids. Trimming pared 4 bases from V and 2 bases from J, leaving 5 bases between. The CDR3 region is CSVGLQETQYF. The DNA of the CDR3 is TGCAGCGTTGGACTACAAGAGACCCAGTACTTC.

The chain employs TRBV5-1 and TRBJ1-2; 8 bases are shared with TRBD1. Germline CDR1 and CDR2: SGHRS and YFSETQ. Trimming cost V 0 bases and J 7 bases; bases outside gene matches: 11. The CDR3 covers 16 residues. CDR3 coding DNA: TGCGCCAGCAGCTTGGCCGGGACAGGCTCTATAGGTGGCTACACCTTC. Protein: CASSLAGTGSIGGYTF.

The V and J genes are TRBV18 and TRBJ2-1; no clear D. The germline V gene has CDR1 KGHSH and CDR2 LQKENI. The V end was cut by 2 bases, the J end by 5 bases, with 7 bases between. This CDR3 region has 13 residues. The CDR3 loop reads CASSPELNNEQFF. For the CDR3, the DNA is TGTGCCAGCTCACCAGAGCTCAACAATGAGCAGTTCTTC.

Note on this clone: The CDR3 end shows no conserved phenylalanine or tryptophan, and so a read error is likely. The V call is TRBV4-2, the J call TRBJ1-4; no definite D call. V lost 0 bases and J lost 0, with 11 bases in between. The CDR3 has 17 amino acids. The V gene's germline CDR1 is LGHNA and CDR2 YNFKEQ. The DNA of the CDR3 is TGTGCCAGCAGCCAAGATTGGAGGGTTGCAACTAATGAAAAACTGTTTGTT. Translated, it gives CASSQDWRVATNEKLFV.

For the CDR3, the DNA is TGTGCCATCTCCCGGGACAGAAACAATCAGCCCCAGCATTTT. As protein: CAISRDRNNQPQHF. This rearrangement joins TRBV6-1 to TRBJ1-5, with TRBD1 identical over 7 bases. Per germline, CDR1 MNHNS and CDR2 SASEGT. The CDR3 covers 14 residues. V dropped 10 bases and J dropped 3; count of bases not matched to a gene: 9.

V gene TRBV7-9 combines with J gene TRBJ2-7; 7 nucleotides line up with TRBD1. The germline gives CDR1 SEHNR, CDR2 FQNEAQ (reference sequence). This CDR3 is 13 amino acids long. The V segment lost 8 bases and the J segment 2 bases; nucleotides outside the gene matches: 6. The CDR3: CASGAGTAYEQYF. The CDR3 region has the DNA TGTGCCAGCGGTGCCGGGACAGCCTACGAGCAGTACTTC.

This clone appeared a few times. V gene TRBV5-1 combines with J gene TRBJ2-7; 10 nucleotides align to TRBD2. Germline V gene lookup returns CDR1 SGHRS and CDR2 YFSETQ. Germline trimming cut 3 bases from V and 3 bases from J; bases unmatched to any gene: 18. CDR3 length: 19 amino acids. This chain's CDR3 is CASSSGIAGGSRSGYEQYF. The CDR3 DNA reads TGCGCCAGCAGCTCCGGAATAGCGGGGGGCTCTAGGAGTGGCTACGAGCAGTACTTC.

This sequence joins TRBV21-1 and TRBJ2-2; the table's D call, TRBD1, was not checked against the DNA. TRBV21-1 is described as a pseudogene. This CDR3 is built from 14 residues. The CDR3 here is CASSNHRATGELFF. In DNA, the CDR3 is TGTGCCAGCAGCAACCACAGGGCCACCGGGGAGCTGTTTTTT.

Note on this clone: This CDR3 is also generated by other DNA sequences in the sample. This sequence joins TRBV11-2 and TRBJ1-6; a weak D match, TRBD1 (6 bases). Trimming pared 1 base from V and 5 bases from J, leaving 9 bases between. The germline gives CDR1 SGHAT, CDR2 FQNNGV. The CDR3 is 15 residues long. CDR3 region: CASSLGNRDNSPLHF. The CDR3 DNA is TGTGCCAGCAGCTTAGGAAACAGGGATAATTCACCCCTCCACTTT.

The gene calls are TRBV6-4 and TRBJ2-6; D remains ambiguous. The CDR3 sequence is 16 residues long. CDR1 MRHNA and CDR2 SNTAGT come from the germline V gene. V gave up 5 bases and J gave up 0 bases, with 11 bases separating them. The DNA of the CDR3 is TGTGCCAGCAGTCATGATAGTTCCTCTGGGGCCAACGTCCTGACTTTC. It specifies CASSHDSSSGANVLTF.

The J gene is TRBJ2-1, the V gene TRBV2, with D tentatively TRBD2 (6 bases). The CDR3 contains 13 residues. The ends were cut back, 1 base at V and 8 bases at J, with 9 bases in the middle. Germline-derived CDR1 and CDR2 are SNHLY and FYNNEI. The CDR3 DNA sequence: TGTGCCAGCAGTGAAGAAACGGGGGATGAGCAGTTCTTC. Its protein is CASSEETGDEQFF.

The CDR3 DNA reads as TGTGCCAGCAGCCTCGGGACAGCAATAAACTACGAGCAGTACTTC. This gives the protein CASSLGTAINYEQYF. V and J are TRBV9 and TRBJ2-7; 7 bases fit TRBD1. The CDR3 totals 15 residues. The V gene end was trimmed by 4 bases and the J gene end by 3 bases; junction bases not matched to a gene: 10. Germline-derived CDR1 and CDR2 are SGDLS and YYNGEE.

The chain recombines TRBV28 with TRBJ2-5; D ambiguous. CDR3 length: 16 residues. V was pared by 10 bases and J by 5 bases, with 26 bases between. The V gene's germline CDR1 is MDHEN and CDR2 SYDVKM. CDR3 coding DNA: TGTGCCACCACCCCATCCGATAGCTATCGGTCGGAGACCCAGTACTTC. This gives the protein CATTPSDSYRSETQYF.